Below, 27 T cell receptor beta chains from the same sample are listed, as sequenced in a study of OX40 agonist ivuxolimab in advanced cancers. Assay: immunoSEQ multiplex PCR; the TCRdb copy retains only in-frame clones and omits some. This sample yields about 79,000 clones, of which around 85% are seen a single time; 3.5% to 4.5% belongs to the top ten. Sample: CD4+ or CD8+ T cells sorted from blood, taken in a trial of the OX40 agonist ivuxolimab. The receptors originated from an adult with an advanced solid tumor such as melanoma, head and neck, liver or kidney cancer.

The V and J genes are TRBV5-4 and TRBJ2-3; 7 bases are a match to TRBD1. From germline, CDR1 is SGHNT and CDR2 YYREEE (reference sequence). With 4 bases clipped from V and 0 bases from J, the junction kept 5 bases outside the gene matches. CDR3 length equals 15 residues. The CDR3 DNA sequence: TGTGCCAGCAGCCCCGACAGGGCCAGCACAGATACGCAGTATTTT. This translates into CASSPDRASTDTQYF.

The rearrangement joins TRBV6-5 to TRBJ2-2, with a tentative D call TRBD2 (5 bases). Germline lookup yields CDR1 MNHEY and CDR2 SVGAGI. The CDR3 loop spans 16 amino acids. The V end lost 0 bases, the J end lost 0 bases, and 8 bases lay between the germline ends. As DNA, the CDR3 is TGTGCCAGCAGTTACTCCCCCGGGACGAACACCGGGGAGCTGTTTTTT. It is translated as CASSYSPGTNTGELFF.

This chain uses TRBV6-6 with TRBJ2-3, with D unresolved. V gave up 7 bases and J gave up 4 bases, with 9 bases separating them. Looked up from germline, CDR1 is MNHNY and CDR2 is SVGAGI (reference sequence). The CDR3 contains 12 residues. The CDR3 DNA reads TGTGCCAGCAAATCGGCGGCAGATACGCAGTATTTT. As protein: CASKSAADTQYF.

This clone was detected once. The junction departs from the called germline gene at one end, perhaps through a read error. The rearrangement links TRBV5-1 to TRBJ2-7; D is possibly TRBD1 (5 bases). The CDR3 has 13 residues. The germline gives CDR1 SGHRS, CDR2 YFSETQ. The CDR3 DNA follows: TGTGCCAGCAGCTGGACAAATAGGCCTGAGCAGTACTTC. Amino acids: CASSWTNRPEQYF.

The chain uses TRBV5-1 and TRBJ1-2, with 9 nucleotides matching TRBD1. The CDR3 loop spans 15 amino acids. Losses at the gene ends were 2 bases for V and 8 bases for J; bases not matched to a gene: 10. Germline V gene data show CDR1 as SGHRS and CDR2 as YFSETQ. The CDR3 nucleotides are TGCGCCAGCAGCTTAGCGACAGGGGGTGGTGGAGGCTACACCTTC. Amino acid sequence: CASSLATGGGGGYTF.

This clone was found once. Other DNA sequences in this sample translate to the same CDR3. V and J are TRBV28 and TRBJ1-1; D unresolved. This CDR3 comprises 14 residues. The V end lost 4 bases, the J end lost 1 base, and 10 bases lay between the germline ends. CDR1 is MDHEN, CDR2 SYDVKM, per germline. The CDR3 reads CASSSGTANTEAFF. CDR3 coding DNA: TGTGCCAGCAGTTCAGGCACGGCGAACACTGAAGCTTTCTTT.

The chain employs TRBV5-1 and TRBJ2-3, with TRBD1 matching over 12 bases. V lost 6 bases, J lost 5 bases, and 7 bases stayed unmatched. From germline, CDR1 is SGHRS and CDR2 YFSETQ. This CDR3 has 15 amino acids. CDR3 sequence reads: CASTTGTGGKDTQYF. DNA of the CDR3: TGCGCCAGCACAACCGGGACAGGGGGCAAAGATACGCAGTATTTT.

V gene TRBV5-1 combines with J gene TRBJ2-7; possible D gene TRBD2, 5 bases. The germline gives CDR1 SGHRS, CDR2 YFSETQ. V was shortened by 4 bases and J by 4 bases, with 9 bases between the two germline ends. The CDR3 sequence is 12 residues long. CDR3 nucleotides: TGCGCCAGCAGCCCGGGGTTATACGAGCAGTACTTC. Translation: CASSPGLYEQYF.

The chain carries TRBV18 and TRBJ2-1; D gene unclear. This CDR3 is 16 amino acids long. Germline V gene lookup returns CDR1 KGHSH and CDR2 LQKENI. The V end lost 0 bases, the J end lost 4 bases, and 13 bases lay between the germline ends. As DNA, the CDR3 is TGTGCCAGCTCACCACCACCTAAGGGAACTTACAATGAGCAGTTCTTC. It translates to CASSPPPKGTYNEQFF.

This clone was detected a few times. The genes are TRBV7-9 and TRBJ2-7, with 11 bases identical to TRBD1. V dropped 4 bases and J dropped 7; count of bases not matched to a gene: 15. CDR3 length: 17 residues. The V gene's germline CDR1 is SEHNR and CDR2 FQNEAQ (reference sequence). The CDR3 region is CASSSSIPGQGVREQYF. For the CDR3, the DNA is TGTGCCAGCAGCTCAAGTATTCCGGGACAGGGGGTGAGGGAGCAGTACTTC.

The chain links TRBV4-2 to TRBJ2-5; D call uncertain. The end of the DNA aligns better with TRBJ2-7, so the J call may be wrong. This CDR3 is built from 14 residues. Germline assignment: CDR1 LGHNA and CDR2 YNFKEQ. CDR3 bases: TGTGCCAGCAGCCAAGGAGGCGTAACCTACGAGCAGTACTTC. Protein: CASSQGGVTYEQYF.

This clone was seen a few times. The chain recombines TRBV5-4 with TRBJ2-7; D unresolved. CDR3 size: 14 residues. Germline CDR1 SGHNT, CDR2 YYREEE (reference sequence). V was clipped by 2 bases and J by 0 bases, with 9 bases between them. The CDR3 bases are TGTGCCAGCAGCTTAATGGCCGACTCCTACGAGCAGTACTTC. Protein: CASSLMADSYEQYF.

This chain joins TRBV6-6 and TRBJ2-1; 16 nucleotides align to TRBD2. CDR3 size: 16 residues. CDR1 and CDR2 from the germline V gene are MNHNY and SVGAGI (reference sequence). J gave up 7 bases and V 4 bases, and 4 bases lay outside the gene matches. CDR3 amino acids: CASSWGTSGRGNEQFF. In DNA, the CDR3 is TGTGCCAGCAGTTGGGGGACTAGCGGGAGGGGTAATGAGCAGTTCTTC.

The chain uses TRBV7-6 and TRBJ2-7, with D possibly called TRBD1 or TRBD2 (5 bases each). V lost 5 bases and J 7 bases, leaving 24 bases between the germline ends. The CDR3 runs 16 residues. Per the germline V gene, CDR1 is SGHVS and CDR2 is FNYEAQ. The CDR3 is CASSLGPRGSRGEQYF. CDR3 bases: TGTGCCAGCAGCCTGGGCCCTCGGGGCTCGCGAGGGGAGCAGTACTTC.

V is TRBV28 and J is TRBJ2-7, with TRBD2 as a possible D gene (7 bases). V was pared by 3 bases and J by 5 bases, with 17 bases between. The CDR3 has 15 residues. The V gene's germline CDR1 is MDHEN and CDR2 SYDVKM. CDR3 residues: CASSFLGGRQDEQYF. CDR3 nucleotides: TGTGCCAGCAGTTTTCTCGGCGGGAGACAGGACGAGCAGTACTTC.

This sequence joins TRBV7-8 and TRBJ2-3; no clear D. The CDR3 totals 13 residues. Trimming shortened V by 3 bases and J by 5 bases, and 9 bases separated the two germline ends. Germline V gene sequence: CDR1 SGHVS, CDR2 FQNEAQ. The CDR3 region is CASSFRNGDTQYF. The CDR3 nucleotides are TGTGCCAGCAGCTTTAGAAATGGAGATACGCAGTATTTT.

The chain has TRBV6-5 and TRBJ1-1; TRBD1 might be the D (5 bases). Deletions cut 1 base from V and 5 bases from J, with 8 bases between. Germline values: CDR1 MNHEY, CDR2 SVGAGI. CDR3 length equals 13 residues. CDR3 residues: CASSYFGGTEAFF. DNA for the CDR3: TGTGCCAGCAGTTACTTCGGGGGGACTGAAGCTTTCTTT.

The chain uses TRBV27 and TRBJ1-4, with TRBD1 matching over 7 bases. This CDR3 region has 13 residues. CDR1 and CDR2 from the germline V gene are MNHEY and SMNVEV (reference sequence). Trimming removed 6 bases from V and 2 bases from J; junction bases left unmatched: 0. The CDR3: CASRQGTNEKLFF. The CDR3, as DNA: TGTGCCAGCAGACAGGGGACTAATGAAAAACTGTTTTTT. The full variable domain, in which reference TRBV27 and TRBJ1-4 provide the parts outside the CDR3, is EAQVTQNPRYLITVTGKKLTVTCSQNMNHEYMSWYRQDPGLGLRQIYYSMNVEVTDKGDVPEGYKVSRKEKRNFPLILESPSPNQTSLYFCASRQGTNEKLFFGSGTQLSVL.

This rearrangement joins TRBV7-8 to TRBJ2-5; D unclear. The germline V and J ends were trimmed by 5 bases and 5 bases, with 18 bases remaining between them. The germline V gene encodes CDR1 SGHVS and CDR2 FQNEAQ. The CDR3 is made up of 15 amino acids. The CDR3: CASSPYFGVGETQYF. Here the CDR3 DNA reads TGTGCCAGCAGCCCATACTTCGGCGTGGGGGAGACCCAGTACTTC.

The rearrangement joins TRBV7-6 to TRBJ2-1, with 9 nucleotides matching TRBD2. Germline values: CDR1 SGHVS, CDR2 FNYEAQ. V was pared by 3 bases and J by 8 bases, with 5 bases of the junction left unmatched. The CDR3 consists of 14 residues. The CDR3 sequence is CASSLAGGVDEQFF. The CDR3 DNA reads TGTGCCAGCAGCTTGGCGGGAGGGGTGGATGAGCAGTTCTTC.

J is TRBJ2-1 and V is TRBV5-1; maybe TRBD2 (7 bases). The germline V and J ends were trimmed by 3 bases and 0 bases, with 16 bases remaining between them. Germline CDR1 SGHRS, CDR2 YFSETQ. This CDR3 has 17 residues. The CDR3 spells CASSWNGAGASYNEQFF. Here the CDR3 DNA reads TGCGCCAGCAGCTGGAATGGGGCGGGGGCCTCCTACAATGAGCAGTTCTTC.

The chain recombines TRBV7-2 with TRBJ2-3; D is unresolved. The germline V gene has CDR1 SGHTA and CDR2 FQGNSA. Trimming stripped 1 base from V and 6 bases from J, with 5 bases between. The CDR3 is 12 amino acids. CDR3 loop: CASSLDADTQYF. DNA for the CDR3: TGTGCCAGCAGCTTAGATGCGGATACGCAGTATTTT. Complete variable domain (other parts from reference TRBV7-2 and TRBJ2-3): GAGVSQSPSNKVTEKGKDVELRCDPISGHTALYWYRQSLGQGLEFLIYFQGNSAPDKSGLPSDRFSAERTGGSVSTLTIQRTQQEDSAVYLCASSLDADTQYFGPGTRLTVL.

The chain has TRBV13 and TRBJ1-1; D not certain. CDR1 and CDR2 (germline): PRHDT, FYEKMQ (reference sequence). The V end lost 2 bases, the J end lost 5 bases, and 12 bases lay between the germline ends. The CDR3 covers 14 residues. CDR3 DNA sequence: TGTGCCAGCAGCTTAAATCACTTTCCGACTGAAGCTTTCTTT. Its translation is CASSLNHFPTEAFF.

This rearrangement joins TRBV27 to TRBJ2-1; no reliable D call. The V end was cut by 1 base, the J end by 2 bases, with 12 bases between. This CDR3 is built from 16 residues. Germline CDR1 reads MNHEY; CDR2 reads SMNVEV (reference sequence). The DNA of the CDR3 is TGTGCCAGCAGTTTATGGGGTGACGATGCCTACAATGAGCAGTTCTTC. Translating it yields CASSLWGDDAYNEQFF.

This chain uses TRBV6-5 with TRBJ1-3; D gene ambiguous. Trimming took 2 bases from V and 0 from J, leaving 5 bases between them. The CDR3 runs 14 residues. CDR1 and CDR2 (germline): MNHEY, SVGAGI. In nucleotides, the CDR3 is TGTGCCAGCAGTTACGACTACTCTGGAAACACCATATATTTT. Translated: CASSYDYSGNTIYF.

V usage is TRBV5-1 and J usage is TRBJ2-4; D is unresolved. The CDR3 contains 13 residues. The germline CDR1 and CDR2 sequences are SGHRS and YFSETQ. Trimming removed 4 bases at V and 4 bases at J, with 9 bases between. The CDR3 nucleotides are TGCGCCAGCAGCGGGCAGGTGAAAAACATTCAGTACTTC. This codes for CASSGQVKNIQYF.

This chain links TRBV2 with TRBJ2-1; no definite D call. The CDR3 length is 17 residues. Deletions cut 4 bases from V and 2 bases from J, with 18 bases between. The V gene's germline CDR1 is SNHLY and CDR2 FYNNEI. The chain's CDR3 is CASSVGHQAPTYNEQFF. The DNA of the CDR3 is TGTGCCAGCAGTGTAGGCCACCAGGCCCCCACCTACAATGAGCAGTTCTTC.